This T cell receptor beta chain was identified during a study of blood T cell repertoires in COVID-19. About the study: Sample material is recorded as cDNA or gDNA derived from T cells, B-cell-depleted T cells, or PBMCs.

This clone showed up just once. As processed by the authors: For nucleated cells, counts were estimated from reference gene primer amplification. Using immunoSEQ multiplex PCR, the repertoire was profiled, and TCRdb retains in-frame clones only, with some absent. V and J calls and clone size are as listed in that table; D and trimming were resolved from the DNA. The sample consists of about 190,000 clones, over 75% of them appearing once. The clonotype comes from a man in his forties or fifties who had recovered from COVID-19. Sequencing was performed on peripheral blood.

In nucleotides, the CDR3 is TGTGCCAGCAGCCAGGGACAGGGACAATATGGCTACACCTTC. Protein: CASSQGQGQYGYTF. The chain carries TRBV5-5 and TRBJ1-2, with 9 nucleotides matching TRBD1. The CDR3 is made up of 14 amino acids. Trimming at V came to 4 bases and at J to 5 bases, leaving 6 bases not matched to a gene. The V gene's germline CDR1 is SGHKS and CDR2 YYEKEE (reference sequence).